This TCR beta chain was observed in a study of cytomegalovirus exposure and HLA in healthy donors. TCRdb's table, derived via immunoSEQ multiplex PCR, lists solely in-frame clones and lacks some. Of about 73,000 clones in the sample, 85% to 95% were seen once. Trimming took off 11 bases at V and 4 bases at J, with 23 bases between the two ends. Per the germline V gene, CDR1 is LNHDA and CDR2 is SQIVND (reference sequence). The CDR3 has 16 residues. For this clone: Its antigen remains unidentified.

General observations from the study: Generally TCR sequences proved uncommon, though certain public TCRs appeared in numerous donors. The investigators catalogued 164 TCR beta chains as cytomegalovirus-associated.

The sequence was collected from a man aged 18-30 years in good health and CMV-seronegative. What was sequenced was PBMCs. The chain combines TRBV19 with TRBJ1-4, with D possibly TRBD1 on 5 matching bases. CDR3 sequence: CASRAGEGRFNEKLFF. In DNA form, the CDR3 reads TGTGCCTCTAGAGCTGGGGAGGGACGGTTTAATGAAAAACTGTTTTTT.